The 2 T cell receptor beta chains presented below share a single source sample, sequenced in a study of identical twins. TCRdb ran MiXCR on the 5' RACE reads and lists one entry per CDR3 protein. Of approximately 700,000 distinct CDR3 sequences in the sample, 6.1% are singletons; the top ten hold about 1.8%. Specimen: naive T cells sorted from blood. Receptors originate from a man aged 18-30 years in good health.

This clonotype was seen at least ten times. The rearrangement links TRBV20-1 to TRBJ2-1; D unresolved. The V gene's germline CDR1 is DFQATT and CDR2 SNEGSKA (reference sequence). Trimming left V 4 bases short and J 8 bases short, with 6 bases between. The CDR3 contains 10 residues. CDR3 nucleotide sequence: TGCAGTGCTAACTGGGATGAGCAGTTCTTC. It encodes CSANWDEQFF.

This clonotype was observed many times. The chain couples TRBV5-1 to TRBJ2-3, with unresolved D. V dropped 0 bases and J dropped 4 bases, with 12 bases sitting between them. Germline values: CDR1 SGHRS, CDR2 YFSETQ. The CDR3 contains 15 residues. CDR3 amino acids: CASSLAKGSPDTQYF. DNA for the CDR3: TGCGCCAGCAGCTTGGCCAAAGGATCCCCAGATACGCAGTATTTT.